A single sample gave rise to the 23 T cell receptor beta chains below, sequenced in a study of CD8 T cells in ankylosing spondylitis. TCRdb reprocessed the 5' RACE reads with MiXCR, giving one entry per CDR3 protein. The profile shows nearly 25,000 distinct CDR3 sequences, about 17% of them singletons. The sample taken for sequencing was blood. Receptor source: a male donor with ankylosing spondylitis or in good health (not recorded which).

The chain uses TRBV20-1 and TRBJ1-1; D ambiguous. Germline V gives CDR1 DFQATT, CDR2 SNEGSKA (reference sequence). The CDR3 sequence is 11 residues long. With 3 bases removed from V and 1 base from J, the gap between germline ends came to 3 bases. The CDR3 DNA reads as TGCAGTGCTAGGGGGAACACTGAAGCTTTCTTT. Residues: CSARGNTEAFF.

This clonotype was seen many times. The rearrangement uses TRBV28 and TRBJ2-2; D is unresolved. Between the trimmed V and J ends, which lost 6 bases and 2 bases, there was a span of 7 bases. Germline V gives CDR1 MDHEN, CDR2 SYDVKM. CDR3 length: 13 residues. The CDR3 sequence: CASREDNTGELFF. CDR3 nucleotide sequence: TGTGCCAGCAGGGAAGATAACACCGGGGAGCTGTTTTTT.

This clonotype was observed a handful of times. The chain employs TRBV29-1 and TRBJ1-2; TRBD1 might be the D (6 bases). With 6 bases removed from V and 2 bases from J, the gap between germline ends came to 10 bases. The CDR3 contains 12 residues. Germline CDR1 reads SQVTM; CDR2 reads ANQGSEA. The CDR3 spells CSVKDRNYGYTF. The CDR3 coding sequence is TGCAGCGTGAAGGACAGAAACTATGGCTACACCTTC.

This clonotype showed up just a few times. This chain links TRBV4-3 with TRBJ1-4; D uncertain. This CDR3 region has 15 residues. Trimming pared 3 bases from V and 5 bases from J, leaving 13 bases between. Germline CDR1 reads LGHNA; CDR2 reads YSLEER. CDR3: CASSQQRTENEKLFF. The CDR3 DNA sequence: TGCGCCAGCAGCCAGCAAAGGACGGAGAATGAAAAACTGTTTTTT.

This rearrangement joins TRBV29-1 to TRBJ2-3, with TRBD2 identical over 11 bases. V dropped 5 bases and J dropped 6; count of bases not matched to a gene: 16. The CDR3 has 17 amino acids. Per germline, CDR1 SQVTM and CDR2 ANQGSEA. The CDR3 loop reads CSVLAGGPPHFGDTQYF. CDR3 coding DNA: TGCAGCGTTTTAGCGGGAGGGCCCCCACATTTCGGCGATACGCAGTATTTT.

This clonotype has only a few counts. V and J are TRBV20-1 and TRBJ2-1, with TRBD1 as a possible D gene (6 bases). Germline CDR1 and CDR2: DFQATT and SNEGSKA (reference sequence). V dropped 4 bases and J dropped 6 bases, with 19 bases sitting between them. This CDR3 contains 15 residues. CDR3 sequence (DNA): TGCAGTGCTAACCCCCACAGGGATTCCGGCAATGAGCAGTTCTTC. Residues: CSANPHRDSGNEQFF.

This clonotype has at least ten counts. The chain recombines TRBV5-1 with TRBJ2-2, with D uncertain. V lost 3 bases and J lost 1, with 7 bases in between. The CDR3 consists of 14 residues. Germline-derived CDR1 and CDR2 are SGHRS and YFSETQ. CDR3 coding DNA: TGCGCCAGCAGCTCGACGGTGAACACCGGGGAGCTGTTTTTT. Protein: CASSSTVNTGELFF.

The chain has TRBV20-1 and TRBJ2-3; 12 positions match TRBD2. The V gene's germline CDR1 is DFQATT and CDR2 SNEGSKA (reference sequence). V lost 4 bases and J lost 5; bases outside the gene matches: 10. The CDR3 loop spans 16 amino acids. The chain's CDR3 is CSAKGPASGRVDTQYF. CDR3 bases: TGCAGTGCTAAGGGGCCGGCTAGCGGGAGGGTAGATACGCAGTATTTT.

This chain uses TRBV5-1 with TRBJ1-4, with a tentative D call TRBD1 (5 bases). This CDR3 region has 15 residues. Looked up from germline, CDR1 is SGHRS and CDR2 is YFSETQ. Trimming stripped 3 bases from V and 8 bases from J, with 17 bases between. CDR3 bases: TGCGCCAGCAGCTACACCGGGGGACCGGGGGAAAAACTGTTTTTT. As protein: CASSYTGGPGEKLFF.

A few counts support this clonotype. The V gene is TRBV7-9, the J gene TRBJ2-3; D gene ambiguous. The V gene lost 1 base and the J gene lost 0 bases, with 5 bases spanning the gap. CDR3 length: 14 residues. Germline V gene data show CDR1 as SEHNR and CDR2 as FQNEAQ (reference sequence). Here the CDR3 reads CASSLVHSTDTQYF. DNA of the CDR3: TGTGCCAGCAGCTTAGTTCACAGCACAGATACGCAGTATTTT.

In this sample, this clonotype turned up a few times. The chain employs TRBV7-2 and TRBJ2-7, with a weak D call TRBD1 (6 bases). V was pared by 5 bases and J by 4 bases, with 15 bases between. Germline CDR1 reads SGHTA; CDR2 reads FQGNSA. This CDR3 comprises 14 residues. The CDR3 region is CASSPPDRRYEQYF. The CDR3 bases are TGTGCCAGCAGCCCCCCCGACAGGAGGTACGAGCAGTACTTC.

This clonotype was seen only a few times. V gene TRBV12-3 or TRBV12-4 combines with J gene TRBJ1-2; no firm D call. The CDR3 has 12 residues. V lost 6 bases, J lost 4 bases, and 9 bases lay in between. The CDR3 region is CASSSSFYGYTF. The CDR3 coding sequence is TGTGCCAGCAGCTCCTCCTTCTATGGCTACACCTTC.

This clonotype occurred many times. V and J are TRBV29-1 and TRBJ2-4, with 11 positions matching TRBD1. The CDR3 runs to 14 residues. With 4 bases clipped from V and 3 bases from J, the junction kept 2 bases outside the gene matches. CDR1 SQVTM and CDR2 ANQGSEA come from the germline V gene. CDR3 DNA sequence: TGCAGCGTTGGGACAGGGGGCGTCAAAAACATTCAGTACTTC. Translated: CSVGTGGVKNIQYF. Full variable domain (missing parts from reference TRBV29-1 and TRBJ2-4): SAVISQKPSRDICQRGTSLTIQCQVDSQVTMMFWYRQQPGQSLTLIATANQGSEATYESGFVIDKFPISRPNLTFSTLTVSNMSPEDSSIYLCSVGTGGVKNIQYFGAGTRLSVL.

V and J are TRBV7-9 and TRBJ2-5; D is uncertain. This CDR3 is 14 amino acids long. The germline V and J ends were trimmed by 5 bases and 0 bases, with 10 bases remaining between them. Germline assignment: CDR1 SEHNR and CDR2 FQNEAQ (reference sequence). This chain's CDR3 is CASSARTDQETQYF. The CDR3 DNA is TGTGCCAGCAGCGCACGGACGGACCAAGAGACCCAGTACTTC. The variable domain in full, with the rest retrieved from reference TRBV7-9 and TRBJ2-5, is DTGVSQNPRHKITKRGQNVTFRCDPISEHNRLYWYRQTLGQGPEFLTYFQNEAQLEKSRLLSDRFSAERPKGSFSTLEIQRTEQGDSAMYLCASSARTDQETQYFGPGTRLLVL.

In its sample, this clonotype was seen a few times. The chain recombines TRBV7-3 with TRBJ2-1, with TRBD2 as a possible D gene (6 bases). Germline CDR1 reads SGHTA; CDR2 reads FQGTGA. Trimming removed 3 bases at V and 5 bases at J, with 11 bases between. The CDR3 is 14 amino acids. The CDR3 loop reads CASSLVGGDNEQFF. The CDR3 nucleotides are TGTGCCAGCAGCTTGGTGGGAGGAGACAATGAGCAGTTCTTC.

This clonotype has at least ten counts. This chain's CDR3 is CASSLKSTDTQYF. In DNA, the CDR3 is TGTGCCAGCAGCTTGAAAAGCACAGATACGCAGTATTTT. This chain uses TRBV7-2 with TRBJ2-3, with D uncertain. V lost 3 bases, J lost 0 bases, and 4 bases lay in between. The V gene's germline CDR1 is SGHTA and CDR2 FQGNSA. This CDR3 region has 13 residues.

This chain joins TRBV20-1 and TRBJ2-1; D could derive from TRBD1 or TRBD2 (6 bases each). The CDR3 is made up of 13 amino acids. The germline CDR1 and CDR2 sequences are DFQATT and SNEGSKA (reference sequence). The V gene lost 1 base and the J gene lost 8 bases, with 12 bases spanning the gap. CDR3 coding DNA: TGCAGTGCTAGAGCGGGGGCCGGTGATGAGCAGTTCTTC. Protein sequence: CSARAGAGDEQFF.

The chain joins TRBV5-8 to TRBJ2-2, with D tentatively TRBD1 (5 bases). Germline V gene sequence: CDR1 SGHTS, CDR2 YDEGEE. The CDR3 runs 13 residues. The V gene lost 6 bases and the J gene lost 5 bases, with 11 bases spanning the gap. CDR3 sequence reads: CASTFRGTGELFF. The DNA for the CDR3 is TGTGCCAGCACCTTTAGGGGTACCGGGGAGCTGTTTTTT.

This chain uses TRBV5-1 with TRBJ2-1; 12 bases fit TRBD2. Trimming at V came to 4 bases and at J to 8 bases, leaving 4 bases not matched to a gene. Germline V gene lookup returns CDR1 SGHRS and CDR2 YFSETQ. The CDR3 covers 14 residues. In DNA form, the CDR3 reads TGCGCCAGCAGCCTGACTAGCGGGGGCTATGAGCAGTTCTTC. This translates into CASSLTSGGYEQFF.

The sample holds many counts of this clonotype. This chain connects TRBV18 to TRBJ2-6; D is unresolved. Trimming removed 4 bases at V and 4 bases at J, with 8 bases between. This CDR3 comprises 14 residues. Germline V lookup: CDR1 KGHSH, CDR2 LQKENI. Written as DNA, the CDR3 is TGTGCCAGCTCACGAGCCGAGGGGGCCAACGTCCTGACTTTC. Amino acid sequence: CASSRAEGANVLTF.

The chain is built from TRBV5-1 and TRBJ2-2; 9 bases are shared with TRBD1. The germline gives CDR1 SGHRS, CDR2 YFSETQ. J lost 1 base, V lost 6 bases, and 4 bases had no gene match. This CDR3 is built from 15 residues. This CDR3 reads CASIPGQGNTGELFF. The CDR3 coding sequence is TGCGCCAGCATTCCGGGACAGGGGAACACCGGGGAGCTGTTTTTT.

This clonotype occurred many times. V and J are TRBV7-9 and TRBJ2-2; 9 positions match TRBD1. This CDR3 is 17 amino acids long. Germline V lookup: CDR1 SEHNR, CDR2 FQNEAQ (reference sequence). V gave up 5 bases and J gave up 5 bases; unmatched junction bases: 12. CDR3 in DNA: TGTGCCAGCAGCCGGCTGATCGGGACAGGGTCTACCGGGGAGCTGTTTTTT. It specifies CASSRLIGTGSTGELFF.

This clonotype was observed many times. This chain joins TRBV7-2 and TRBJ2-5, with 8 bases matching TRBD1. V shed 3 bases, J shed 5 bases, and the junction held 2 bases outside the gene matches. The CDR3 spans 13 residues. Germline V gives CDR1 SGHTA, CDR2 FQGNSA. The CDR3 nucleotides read TGTGCCAGCAGCTTGACAGGGGCGGAGACCCAGTACTTC. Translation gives CASSLTGAETQYF.